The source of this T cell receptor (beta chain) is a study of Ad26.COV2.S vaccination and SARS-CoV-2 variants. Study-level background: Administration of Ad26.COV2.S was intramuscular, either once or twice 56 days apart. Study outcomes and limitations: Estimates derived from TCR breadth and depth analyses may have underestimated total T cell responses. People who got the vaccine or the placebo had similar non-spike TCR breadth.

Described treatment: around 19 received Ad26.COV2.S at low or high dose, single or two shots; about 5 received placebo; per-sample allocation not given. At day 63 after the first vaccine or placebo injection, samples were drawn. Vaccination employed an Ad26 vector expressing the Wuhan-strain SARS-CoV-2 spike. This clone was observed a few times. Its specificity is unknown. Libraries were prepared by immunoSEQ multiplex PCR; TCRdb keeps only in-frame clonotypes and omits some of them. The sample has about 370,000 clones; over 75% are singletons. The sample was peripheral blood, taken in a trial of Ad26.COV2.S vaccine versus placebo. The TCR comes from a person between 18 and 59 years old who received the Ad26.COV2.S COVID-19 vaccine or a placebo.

The CDR3 reads CASSPRPTGLNTEAFF. CDR3 in DNA: TGTGCCAGCAGCCCCCGCCCGACAGGGTTGAACACTGAAGCTTTCTTT. This chain joins TRBV13 and TRBJ1-1; 7 nucleotides agree with TRBD1. Germline V lookup: CDR1 PRHDT, CDR2 FYEKMQ (reference sequence). This CDR3 comprises 16 residues. Losses at the gene ends were 5 bases for V and 0 bases for J; bases not matched to a gene: 9.